The present entry profiles one T cell receptor beta chain with its context. Its antigen is unidentified. Specified time point: longitudinal time-point 3. V was pared by 5 bases and J by 6 bases, with 5 bases of the junction left unmatched. Germline assignment: CDR1 SGHTA and CDR2 FQGNSA. The CDR3 is made up of 13 amino acids. TCRdb itself ran the 5' RACE reads through MiXCR, one entry per CDR3 protein. The sample includes about 49,000 distinct CDR3 sequences, about 8% of them seen just once. The data belong to a study of neurological immune-mediated disorders. Findings and caveats of the study: Patients with HTLV-1-associated myelopathy had the highest level of TCR clonal expansion, whereas patients with multiple sclerosis had the lowest level, falling beneath the level found in healthy controls.

Sequencing was done on a sample of PBMCs. The gene calls are TRBV7-2 and TRBJ1-2; 8 bases agree with TRBD1. The sequence was collected from a woman in her thirties or forties in good health. CDR3 residues: CASSVDRDHGYTF. The DNA of the CDR3 is TGTGCCAGCAGCGTGGACAGGGACCATGGCTACACCTTC.